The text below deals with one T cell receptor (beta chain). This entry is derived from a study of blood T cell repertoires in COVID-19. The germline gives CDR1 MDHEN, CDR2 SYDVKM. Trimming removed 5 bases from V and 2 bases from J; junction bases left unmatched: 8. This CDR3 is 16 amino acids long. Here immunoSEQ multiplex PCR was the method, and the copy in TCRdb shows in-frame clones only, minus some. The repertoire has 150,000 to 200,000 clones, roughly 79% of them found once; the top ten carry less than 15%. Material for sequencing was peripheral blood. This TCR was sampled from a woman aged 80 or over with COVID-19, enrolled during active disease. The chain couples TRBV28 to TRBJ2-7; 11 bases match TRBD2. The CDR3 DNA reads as TGTGCCAGCAGTCCAAGACTAGCGGGGACTACCTACGAGCAGTACTTC. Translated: CASSPRLAGTTYEQYF.